This TCR beta chain emerged from a study of OX40 agonist ivuxolimab in advanced cancers. Overall study findings and caveats: Relative to CD4+ cells, CD8+ T cells on average had more expanded clones. The CD4+ and CD8+ T cells in the blood had expanded clonally by week 6 at 0.1 to 3.0 mg/kg.

Germline CDR1 SQVTM, CDR2 ANQGSEA. Trimming cost V 2 bases and J 5 bases, with 16 bases left between them. The CDR3 has 14 residues. This table comes from immunoSEQ multiplex PCR, and its TCRdb copy is limited to in-frame clones, with some not included. The profile shows approximately 100,000 clones, roughly four fifths of them singletons. Regarding this clone: Its antigen is not known.

Patients who had autoimmune disease history or got systemic immunosuppression were left out. V is TRBV29-1 and J is TRBJ2-7; D might be TRBD2 (6 bases). The sequencing here drew on CD4+ or CD8+ T cells sorted from blood, taken in a trial of the OX40 agonist ivuxolimab. The sequence came from an adult with an advanced solid tumor such as melanoma, head and neck, liver or kidney cancer. The DNA of the CDR3 is TGCAGCGTTGAAAGAAGCCGGGGGTACCACGAGCAGTACTTC. The encoded protein is CSVERSRGYHEQYF.